This TCR beta chain was identified in a study of OX40 agonist ivuxolimab in advanced cancers. Across the whole study: Patients were treated with intravenous ivuxolimab, dosed at 0.01 to 10 mg/kg and infused every 2 weeks. Patients in dose escalation had liver, melanoma, kidney or head and neck cancers.

In regard to this clone: What it binds is unknown.

Study observations and caveats: The 0.1-3.0 mg/kg partial responders had among the lowest clonal expansion.

Clones were sequenced by immunoSEQ multiplex PCR, and TCRdb holds only the in-frame ones, with some missing. The data hold 65,000 to 90,000 clones, with 75% to 90% observed a single time. The receptor comes from an adult with an advanced solid tumor such as melanoma, head and neck, liver or kidney cancer. The sample here was CD4+ or CD8+ T cells sorted from blood, taken in a trial of the OX40 agonist ivuxolimab.

CDR3 region: CASSSGQGLTDTQYF. As DNA, the CDR3 is TGTGCCAGCAGCTCGGGACAGGGGTTAACAGATACGCAGTATTTT. The J gene is TRBJ2-3, the V gene TRBV5-8; 10 nucleotides match TRBD1. V shed 3 bases and J 3 bases; nucleotides not matched to a gene: 4. Germline V lookup: CDR1 SGHTS, CDR2 YDEGEE. The CDR3 spans 15 residues.